The 6 T cell receptor beta chains given below trace back to one sample, sequenced in a study of cytomegalovirus exposure and HLA in healthy donors. Researchers ran the PCR with 60 Vbeta and 13 Jbeta primers. Profiling relied on immunoSEQ multiplex PCR, and the TCRdb table lists in-frame clones only, not all of them. The sample shows approximately 160,000 clones, around 80% of them seen only once. Sequenced: PBMCs. The source of these receptors is a male donor in good health and CMV-seronegative.

This chain joins TRBV2 and TRBJ1-1; 9 nucleotides align to TRBD1. Germline loops: CDR1 SNHLY, CDR2 FYNNEI. The CDR3 is made up of 13 amino acids. V dropped 11 bases and J dropped 3; count of bases not matched to a gene: 7. DNA of the CDR3: TGTGCCGGCGCGGGACAGGGCTACACTGAAGCTTTCTTT. It translates to CAGAGQGYTEAFF.

The gene calls are TRBV6-6 and TRBJ2-5; 10 bases are a match to TRBD2. Trimming cost V 2 bases and J 5 bases; bases outside gene matches: 5. The CDR3 runs to 15 residues. The germline gives CDR1 MNHNY, CDR2 SVGAGI (reference sequence). The CDR3 reads CASSYEAGGRETQYF. The CDR3 bases are TGTGCCAGCAGTTACGAAGCGGGGGGGAGGGAGACCCAGTACTTC.

In its sample, this clone was seen a few times. This rearrangement joins TRBV7-9 to TRBJ2-1; 9 bases map to TRBD1. The V segment lost 4 bases and the J segment 6 bases; nucleotides outside the gene matches: 7. This CDR3 contains 15 residues. Germline lookup yields CDR1 SEHNR and CDR2 FQNEAQ (reference sequence). CDR3 sequence: CASSYRDREVNEQFF. Written as DNA, the CDR3 is TGTGCCAGCAGCTACCGGGACAGGGAGGTCAATGAGCAGTTCTTC. Complete variable domain (other parts from reference TRBV7-9 and TRBJ2-1): DTGVSQNPRHKITKRGQNVTFRCDPISEHNRLYWYRQTLGQGPEFLTYFQNEAQLEKSRLLSDRFSAERPKGSFSTLEIQRTEQGDSAMYLCASSYRDREVNEQFFGPGTRLTVL.

J is TRBJ2-5 and V is TRBV7-7, with 10 bases lining up with TRBD2. The CDR3 spans 16 residues. V was pared by 1 base and J by 5 bases, with 7 bases of the junction left unmatched. Germline CDR1 reads SSHAT; CDR2 reads FNYEAQ (reference sequence). CDR3 in amino acids: CASSLVLAGEDETQYF. In nucleotides, the CDR3 is TGTGCCAGCAGCTTAGTGCTAGCGGGAGAGGATGAGACCCAGTACTTC. Using reference TRBV7-7 and TRBJ2-5 for the parts outside the CDR3, the full variable domain is GAGVSQSPRYKVTKRGQDVTLRCDPISSHATLYWYQQALGQGPEFLTYFNYEAQPDKSGLPSDRFSAERPEGSISTLTIQRTEQRDSAMYRCASSLVLAGEDETQYFGPGTRLLVL.

This chain uses TRBV19 with TRBJ1-1; D call uncertain. The CDR3 sequence is 13 residues long. The ends were cut back, 5 bases at V and 4 bases at J, with 11 bases in the middle. Germline V gives CDR1 LNHDA, CDR2 SQIVND (reference sequence). Here the CDR3 DNA reads TGTGCCAGTAGTCTGAGGGTAGGCACTGAAGCTTTCTTT. This gives the protein CASSLRVGTEAFF. The variable domain in full, completed from reference TRBV19 and TRBJ1-1, reads DGGITQSPKYLFRKEGQNVTLSCEQNLNHDAMYWYRQDPGQGLRLIYYSQIVNDFQKGDIAEGYSVSREKKESFPLTVTSAQKNPTAFYLCASSLRVGTEAFFGQGTRLTVV.

This clone turned up a few times. The chain employs TRBV5-4 and TRBJ2-1; TRBD2 aligns across 9 bases. The CDR3 has 15 amino acids. V trimming: 9 bases; J trimming: 5 bases; junction bases outside the gene matches: 12. Germline V CDR1 and CDR2: SGHNT, YYREEE (reference sequence). The CDR3 is CATDASRGGHNEQFF. The CDR3 nucleotides read TGTGCCACCGACGCCTCGCGGGGGGGACACAATGAGCAGTTCTTC.